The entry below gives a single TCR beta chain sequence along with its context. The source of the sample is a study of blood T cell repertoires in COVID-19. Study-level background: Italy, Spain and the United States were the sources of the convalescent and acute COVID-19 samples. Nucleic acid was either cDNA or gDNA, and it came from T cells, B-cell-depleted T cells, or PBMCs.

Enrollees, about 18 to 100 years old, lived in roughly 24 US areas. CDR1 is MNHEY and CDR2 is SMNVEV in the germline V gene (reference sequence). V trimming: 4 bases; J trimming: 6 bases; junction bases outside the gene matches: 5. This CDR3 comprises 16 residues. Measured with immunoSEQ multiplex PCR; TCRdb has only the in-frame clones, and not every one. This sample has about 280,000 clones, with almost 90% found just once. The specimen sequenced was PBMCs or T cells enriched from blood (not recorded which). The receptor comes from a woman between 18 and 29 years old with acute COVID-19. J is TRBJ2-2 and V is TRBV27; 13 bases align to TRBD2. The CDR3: CASSSGTSGISGELFF. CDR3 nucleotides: TGTGCCAGCAGTTCGGGGACTAGCGGGATATCCGGGGAGCTGTTTTTT.